This TCR beta chain was identified during a study of response to subunit inactivated influenza vaccine. Study conclusions and caveats: It was suggested by the authors that few new T cells are recruited by each seasonal influenza vaccination.

This clonotype showed up just a few times. What it binds is unknown. A single record per CDR3 protein comes from TCRdb applying MiXCR to the RT-PCR reads. The sample records 200,000 to 250,000 distinct CDR3 sequences, about 12% being singletons. The CDR3 totals 15 residues. Germline CDR1 is SGHTA and CDR2 is FQGNSA. V dropped 3 bases and J dropped 4; count of bases not matched to a gene: 7. The sequence was collected from a man aged 45 to 65 who received an inactivated influenza vaccine. This chain joins TRBV7-2 and TRBJ2-5, with 8 positions matching TRBD1. The sample consisted of non-naive T cells sorted from PBMCs, taken around 15 days before vaccination. CDR3 amino acids: CASSFRTGLTETQYF. The CDR3 nucleotides are TGTGCCAGCAGCTTTAGGACAGGGCTGACAGAGACCCAGTACTTC.